These 2 T cell receptor beta chains were all obtained from the same sample, sequenced in a study of cytomegalovirus exposure and HLA in healthy donors. Here immunoSEQ multiplex PCR was the method, and the copy in TCRdb shows in-frame clones only, minus some. Of 65,000 to 100,000 clones detected, 80% to 95% appear once; the ten largest clones hold 3.5% to 4%. Sample: PBMCs. The receptors were sampled from a woman aged 25-40 years in good health and CMV-seronegative.

This clone was seen only once. The chain carries TRBV9 and TRBJ2-5, with 12 bases matching TRBD2. Germline CDR1 reads SGDLS; CDR2 reads YYNGEE. Losses at the gene ends were 4 bases for V and 5 bases for J; bases not matched to a gene: 0. The CDR3 extends over 13 amino acids. This chain's CDR3 is CASSLAGGETQYF. DNA for the CDR3: TGTGCCAGCAGCCTAGCGGGAGGGGAGACCCAGTACTTC. The variable domain in full, completed from reference TRBV9 and TRBJ2-5, reads DSGVTQTPKHLITATGQRVTLRCSPRSGDLSVYWYQQSLDQGLQFLIQYYNGEERAKGNILERFSAQQFPDLHSELNLSSLELGDSALYFCASSLAGGETQYFGPGTRLLVL.

The CDR3 is CATTLSGQLGEKLFF. The CDR3 DNA reads as TGTGCCACCACCCTGAGTGGGCAACTGGGCGAAAAACTGTTTTTT. The chain is built from TRBV7-8 and TRBJ1-4; D is unresolved. Germline-derived CDR1 and CDR2 are SGHVS and FQNEAQ. V gave up 10 bases and J gave up 8 bases, with 23 bases separating them. The CDR3 runs 15 residues.